This T cell receptor (beta chain) was captured in a study of T cell responses to AZD1222 COVID-19 vaccine. Study results and limitations: Repertoires were obtained solely post-peak T cell response. Nearly half of the spike-specific TCRs reportedly recognize variant regions that carry no mutations. The study identified only a handful of AZD1222 recipients as seropositive at baseline. The donor group comprised mostly white British people and more females; the analysis possibly underestimated clonal diversity.

The V end lost 3 bases, the J end lost 5 bases, and 10 bases lay between the germline ends. The CDR3 consists of 13 residues. Per the germline V gene, CDR1 is SGHTA and CDR2 is FQGTGA. About this clone itself: The antigen is undetermined.

Method: immunoSEQ multiplex PCR; TCRdb's copy keeps in-frame clones and lacks some. The sample shows over 150,000 clones, 90% of them seen only once. The chain employs TRBV7-3 and TRBJ2-5; D perhaps matches TRBD2 (6 bases). This TCR was sampled from an adult in good health. The specimen was peripheral blood, collected on day 0 of AZD1222 vaccination. The CDR3 coding sequence is TGTGCCAGCAGCTTGGAGGGAGGCGAGACCCAGTACTTC. Protein: CASSLEGGETQYF.